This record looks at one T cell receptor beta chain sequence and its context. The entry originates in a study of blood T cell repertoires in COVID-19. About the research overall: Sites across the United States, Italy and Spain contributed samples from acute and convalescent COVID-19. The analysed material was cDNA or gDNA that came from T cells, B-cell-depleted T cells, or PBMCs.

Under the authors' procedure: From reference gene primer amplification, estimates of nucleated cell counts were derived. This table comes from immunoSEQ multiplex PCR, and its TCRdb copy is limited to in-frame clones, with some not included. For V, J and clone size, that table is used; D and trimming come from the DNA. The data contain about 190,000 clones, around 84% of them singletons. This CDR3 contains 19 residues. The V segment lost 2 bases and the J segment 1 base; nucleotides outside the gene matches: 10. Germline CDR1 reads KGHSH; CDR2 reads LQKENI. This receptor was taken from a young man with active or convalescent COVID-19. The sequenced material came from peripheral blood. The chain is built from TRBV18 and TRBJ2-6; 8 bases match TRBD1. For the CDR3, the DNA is TGTGCCAGCTCACCATCTCCGGGACAGGAGAGGTCTGGGGCCAACGTCCTGACTTTC. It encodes CASSPSPGQERSGANVLTF.